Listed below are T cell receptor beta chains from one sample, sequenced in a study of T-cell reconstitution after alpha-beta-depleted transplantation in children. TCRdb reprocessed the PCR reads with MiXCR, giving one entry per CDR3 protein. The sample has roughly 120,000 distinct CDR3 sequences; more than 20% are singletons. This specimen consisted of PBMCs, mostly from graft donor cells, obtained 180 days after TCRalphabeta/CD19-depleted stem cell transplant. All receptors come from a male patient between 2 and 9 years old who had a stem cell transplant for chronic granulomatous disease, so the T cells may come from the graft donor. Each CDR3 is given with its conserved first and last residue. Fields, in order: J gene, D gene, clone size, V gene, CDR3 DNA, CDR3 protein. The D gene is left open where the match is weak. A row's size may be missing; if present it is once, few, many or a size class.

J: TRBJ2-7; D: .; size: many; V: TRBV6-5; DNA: TGTGCCAGCAGGACCACAACCTACGAGCAGTACTTC; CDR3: CASRTTTYEQYF
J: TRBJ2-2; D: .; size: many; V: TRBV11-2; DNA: TGTGCCAGCAGATCCGGGGGGCTGTTTTTT; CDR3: CASRSGGLFF
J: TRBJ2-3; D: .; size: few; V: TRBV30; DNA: TGTGCCTGGAGTATGGACACGTGGGCTGCGCAGTATTTT; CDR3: CAWSMDTWAAQYF
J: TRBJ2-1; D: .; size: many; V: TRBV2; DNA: TGTGCCAGCAGCTGGGCAGTCTACAATGAGCAGTTCTTC; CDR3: CASSWAVYNEQFF
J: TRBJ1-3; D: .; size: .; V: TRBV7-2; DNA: TGTGCCAGCAGCTTAGGTGGGGGGGCTGGAAACACCATATATTTT; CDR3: CASSLGGGAGNTIYF
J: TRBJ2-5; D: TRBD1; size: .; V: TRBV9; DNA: TGTGCCAGCAGCGTAGTTTCCGGGACAGTGCCCCAAGAGACCCAGTACTTC; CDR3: CASSVVSGTVPQETQYF
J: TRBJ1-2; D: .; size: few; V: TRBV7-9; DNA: TGTGCCAGCAGCTTAGAGGCAGGCGGCTACACCTTC; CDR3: CASSLEAGGYTF
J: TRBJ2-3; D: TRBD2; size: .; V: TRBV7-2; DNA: TGTGCCAGCAGCTTCCCTAGCGGGGGCACAGATACGCAGTATTTT; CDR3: CASSFPSGGTDTQYF
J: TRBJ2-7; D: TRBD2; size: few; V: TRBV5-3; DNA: TGTGCCAGAAGCAGAGCTAGCGGTCCTCCCTACGAGCAGTACTTC; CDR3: CARSRASGPPYEQYF
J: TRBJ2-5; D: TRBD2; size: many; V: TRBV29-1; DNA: TGCAGCGTTGGAGGGTGGGCTAGCGGGAGTTATGAGACCCAGTACTTC; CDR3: CSVGGWASGSYETQYF
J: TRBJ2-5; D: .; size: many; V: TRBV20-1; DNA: TGCAGTGCTAGAGATTGGACAGAAGAGACCCAGTACTTC; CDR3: CSARDWTEETQYF
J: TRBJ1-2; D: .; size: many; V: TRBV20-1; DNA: TGCAGTGCGCTCCGTCCCCCTTATGGCTACACCTTC; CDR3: CSALRPPYGYTF
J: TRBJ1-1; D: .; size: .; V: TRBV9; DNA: TGTGCCAGCAGCCCTTCGCCTAGGGTCACCGGTACTGAAGCTTTCTTT; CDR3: CASSPSPRVTGTEAFF
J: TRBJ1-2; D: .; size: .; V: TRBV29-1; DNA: TGCAGCGCCGGGGGCGTTTCGGGGGGCTACACCTTC; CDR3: CSAGGVSGGYTF
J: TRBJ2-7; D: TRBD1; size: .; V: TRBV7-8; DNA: TGTGCCAGCAGCCACCGGGACAGCTCCTACGAGCAGTACTTC; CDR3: CASSHRDSSYEQYF
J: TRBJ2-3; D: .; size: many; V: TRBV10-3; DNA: TGTGCCATCAGTGACTCCTTCGGGGAGCAGTATTTT; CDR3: CAISDSFGEQYF
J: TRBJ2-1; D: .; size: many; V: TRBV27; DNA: TGTGCCAGCAGTTTAGGGGGGCGGGGGAATGAGCAGTTCTTC; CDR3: CASSLGGRGNEQFF
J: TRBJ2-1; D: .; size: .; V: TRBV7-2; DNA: TGTGCCAGCAGCTACGACTCTGGGAGGCACAATGAGCAGTTCTTC; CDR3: CASSYDSGRHNEQFF
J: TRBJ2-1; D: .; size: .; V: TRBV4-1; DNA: TGCGCCAGCAGCCAAGTTAACTTCCAGTACAATGAGCAGTTCTTC; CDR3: CASSQVNFQYNEQFF
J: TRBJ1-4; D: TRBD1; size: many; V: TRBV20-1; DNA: TGCAGTGCTAGGGGGACAGCGGCAACTAATGAAAAACTGTTTTTT; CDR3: CSARGTAATNEKLFF
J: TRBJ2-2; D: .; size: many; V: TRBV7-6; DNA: TGTGCCAGCAGCTACTTAACCGGGGAGCTGTTTTTT; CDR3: CASSYLTGELFF
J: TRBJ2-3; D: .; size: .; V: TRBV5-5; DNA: TGTGCCAGCAGCTTTCAGGGGAAGGTCCCGAGGACAGATACGCAGTATTTT; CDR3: CASSFQGKVPRTDTQYF
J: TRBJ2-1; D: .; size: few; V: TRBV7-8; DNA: TGTGCCAGCAGCTTAAGGCCGCAGGAACACAATGAGCAGTTCTTC; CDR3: CASSLRPQEHNEQFF
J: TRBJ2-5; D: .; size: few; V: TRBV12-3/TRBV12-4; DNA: TGTGCCAGCAGTCCCGCCCGGGAGACCCAGTACTTC; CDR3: CASSPARETQYF
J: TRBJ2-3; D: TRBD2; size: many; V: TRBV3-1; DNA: TGTGCCAGCAGGTTGGCCCTCAGAGGACTAGCGGGAGGCACAGATACGCAGTATTTT; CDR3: CASRLALRGLAGGTDTQYF
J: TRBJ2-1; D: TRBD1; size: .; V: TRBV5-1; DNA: TGCGCCAGCAGCCGAAGACAGGGGGCGAATCCTGAGCAGTTCTTC; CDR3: CASSRRQGANPEQFF
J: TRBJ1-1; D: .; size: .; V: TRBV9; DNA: TGTGCCAGCAGCGTAGTTCAGGGAATTATCACTGAAGCTTTCTTT; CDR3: CASSVVQGIITEAFF
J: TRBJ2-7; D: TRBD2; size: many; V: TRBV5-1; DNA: TGCGCCAGCAGCTTTACTAGCGGGAGTCAAGTCTACGAGCAGTACTTC; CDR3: CASSFTSGSQVYEQYF
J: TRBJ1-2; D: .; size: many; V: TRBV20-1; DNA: TGCAGTGCCATAAGGGCCTCTAACTATGGCTACACCTTC; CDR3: CSAIRASNYGYTF
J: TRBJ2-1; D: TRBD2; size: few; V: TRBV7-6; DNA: TGTGCCAGCAGCCCTGGACTAGTGAGGTACAATGAGCAGTTCTTC; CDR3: CASSPGLVRYNEQFF
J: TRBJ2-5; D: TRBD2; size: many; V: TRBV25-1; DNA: TGTGCCAGCAGTGCAGCGGGAGGCGCGGAGACCCAGTACTTC; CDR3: CASSAAGGAETQYF
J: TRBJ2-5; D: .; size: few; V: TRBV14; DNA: TGTGCCAGCAGCCACGCCGAGTCTATCCAAGAGACCCAGTACTTC; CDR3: CASSHAESIQETQYF